This entry lists 4 T cell receptor beta chains sequenced from one sample in a study of T cells in Graves' hyperthyroidism and ophthalmopathy. There were TCR beta CDR3 regions amplified from RNA transcripts. TCR CDR3 underwent first-round RT-PCR with the HTBI primer set. Each CDR3 protein is one row after TCRdb ran MiXCR on the multiplex PCR reads. This sample has about 49,000 distinct CDR3 sequences, with roughly 50% found just once. The material sequenced was peripheral blood or thyroid tissue (not recorded which). These receptor sequences come from a man between 18 and 35 years old with Graves' hyperthyroidism.

The V call is TRBV9, the J call TRBJ2-5; 12 positions match TRBD1. CDR1 is SGDLS, CDR2 YYNGEE, per germline. After removal of 0 bases from V and 7 bases from J, the junction contained 7 bases not matched to a gene. The CDR3 sequence is 16 residues long. The CDR3 loop is CASSVGGTGGRGTQYF. The CDR3 DNA is TGTGCCAGCAGCGTAGGGGGGACAGGGGGCCGGGGGACCCAGTACTTC.

This clonotype is deemed medium-sized. The genes are TRBV15 and TRBJ2-6; no firm D call. The germline CDR1 and CDR2 sequences are LNHNV and YYDKDF (reference sequence). This CDR3 is 16 amino acids long. Trimming cost V 0 bases and J 1 base, with 7 bases left between them. Here the CDR3 reads CATSRDSGSGANVLTF. CDR3 coding DNA: TGTGCCACCAGCAGAGATAGTGGATCTGGGGCCAACGTCCTGACTTTC.

This clonotype was recorded a few times. V usage is TRBV7-2 and J usage is TRBJ1-2; a possible D gene is TRBD1 (6 bases). This CDR3 is 14 amino acids long. The V gene lost 8 bases and the J gene lost 4 bases, with 17 bases spanning the gap. CDR1 and CDR2 from the germline V gene are SGHTA and FQGNSA. The CDR3 DNA is TGTGCCAGCTCATCTGGACAGACGATCTATGGCTACACCTTC. Its protein is CASSSGQTIYGYTF. The variable domain in full, with the rest retrieved from reference TRBV7-2 and TRBJ1-2, is GAGVSQSPSNKVTEKGKDVELRCDPISGHTALYWYRQSLGQGLEFLIYFQGNSAPDKSGLPSDRFSAERTGGSVSTLTIQRTQQEDSAVYLCASSSGQTIYGYTFGSGTRLTVV.

With regard to this clonotype: Given the absence of the conserved phenylalanine or tryptophan at the CDR3 end, a read error is likely. No DNA is shown, since the ends of the CDR3 on it are uncertain; the CDR3 is the one TCRdb lists. The CDR3 here is CASSTYRT. The chain couples TRBV19 to TRBJ2-7; the table assigns TRBD1, which was not confirmed against the DNA. The CDR3 adds up to 8 amino acids, both ends counted. The V gene's germline CDR1 is LNHDA and CDR2 SQIVND (reference sequence).